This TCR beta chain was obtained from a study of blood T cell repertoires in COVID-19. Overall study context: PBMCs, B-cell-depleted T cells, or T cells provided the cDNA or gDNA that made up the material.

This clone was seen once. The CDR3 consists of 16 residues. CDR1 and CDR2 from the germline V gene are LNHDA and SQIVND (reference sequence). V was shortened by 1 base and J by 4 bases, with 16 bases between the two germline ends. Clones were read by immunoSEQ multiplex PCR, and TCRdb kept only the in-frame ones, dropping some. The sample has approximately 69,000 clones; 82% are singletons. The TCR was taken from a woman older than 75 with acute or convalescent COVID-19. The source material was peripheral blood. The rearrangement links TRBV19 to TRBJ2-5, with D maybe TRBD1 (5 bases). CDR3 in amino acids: CASSIGSRGFGETQYF. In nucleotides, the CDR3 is TGTGCCAGTAGTATAGGTTCTAGGGGATTCGGAGAGACCCAGTACTTC. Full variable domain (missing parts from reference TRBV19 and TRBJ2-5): DGGITQSPKYLFRKEGQNVTLSCEQNLNHDAMYWYRQDPGQGLRLIYYSQIVNDFQKGDIAEGYSVSREKKESFPLTVTSAQKNPTAFYLCASSIGSRGFGETQYFGPGTRLLVL.